This T cell receptor beta chain is drawn from a study of lung T cells in sarcoidosis with Löfgren's syndrome. The germline CDR1 and CDR2 sequences are MNHEY and SVGEGT. V was pared by 1 base and J by 4 bases, with 14 bases between. This CDR3 region has 16 residues. This clonotype is labeled as medium-sized. TCRdb processed the reads anew with MiXCR; each CDR3 protein has one entry. Of 2,000 to 3,000 distinct CDR3 sequences in the sample, around 30% were seen once. The J gene is TRBJ2-1, the V gene TRBV6-2 or TRBV6-3, with D maybe TRBD2 (6 bases). This clonotype was sampled from a human donor with sarcoidosis (Löfgren's syndrome or another form), or a control subject (not recorded which). Source material: CD4+ T cells from PBMCs. The CDR3 DNA sequence: TGTGCCAGCAGTTACTGGGACTCACAGGCTTACAATGAGCAGTTCTTC. Encoded protein: CASSYWDSQAYNEQFF.